The present T cell receptor beta chain was sequenced within a study of blood T cells in healthy people across ages. General study points: Per million T cells, TCR beta diversity dropped about linearly as age rose. Naive and antigen-experienced cells were not separated, limiting conclusive comparison.

Healthy Russian Caucasian donors spanned ages about 6 to 100 years. It was 9.5 to 10 milliliters of peripheral blood that were drawn from each donor. The germline gives CDR1 LGHNA, CDR2 YSLEER. Trimming removed 5 bases from V and 6 bases from J; junction bases left unmatched: 9. This CDR3 has 15 amino acids. The use of a sample-barcoded 5' primer and a J-beta primer mix characterized a second PCR of roughly 7 to 12 cycles. TCRdb re-analysed the 5' RACE reads in MiXCR, keeping a single row per CDR3 protein. The table has over 600,000 distinct CDR3 sequences, 40% to 45% seen once. A note on this clonotype: Its specificity is not known.

The receptor comes from an elderly man in good health. J is TRBJ2-1 and V is TRBV4-3, with TRBD1 identical over 8 bases. Sequencing was done on a sample of blood. The CDR3 reads CASSLQGGRVNEQFF. The CDR3, as DNA: TGCGCCAGCAGCTTACAGGGGGGACGAGTCAATGAGCAGTTCTTC.